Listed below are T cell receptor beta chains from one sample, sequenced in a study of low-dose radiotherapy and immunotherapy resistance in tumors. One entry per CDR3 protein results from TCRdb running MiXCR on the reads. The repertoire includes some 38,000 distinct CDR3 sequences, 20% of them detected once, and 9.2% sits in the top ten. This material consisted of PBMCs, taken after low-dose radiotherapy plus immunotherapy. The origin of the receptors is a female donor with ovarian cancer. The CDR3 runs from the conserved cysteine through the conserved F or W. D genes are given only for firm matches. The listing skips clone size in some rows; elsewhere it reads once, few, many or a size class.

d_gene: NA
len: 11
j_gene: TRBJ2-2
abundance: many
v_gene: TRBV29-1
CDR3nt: TGCAGCGTTGAAGAGGCTGGGGAGCTGTTTTTT
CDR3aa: CSVEEAGELFF

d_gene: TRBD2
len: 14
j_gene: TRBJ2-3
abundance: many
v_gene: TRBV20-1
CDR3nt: TGCAGTGCTAGAGTGGCGGGGGGGGATAATACGCAGTATTTT
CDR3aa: CSARVAGGDNTQYF

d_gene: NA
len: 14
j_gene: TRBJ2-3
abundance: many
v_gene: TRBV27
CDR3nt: TGTGCCAGCAGGAGCGGACGCTACACAGATACGCAGTATTTT
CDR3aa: CASRSGRYTDTQYF

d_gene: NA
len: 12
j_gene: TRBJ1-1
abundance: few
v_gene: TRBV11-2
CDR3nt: TGTGCCAGCAGCTTAGCCGGCCGGAAAGCTTTCTTT
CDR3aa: CASSLAGRKAFF

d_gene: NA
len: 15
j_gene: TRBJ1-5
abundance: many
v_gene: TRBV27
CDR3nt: TGTGCCAGCAGTGTTACAGGGAACGGCAATCAGCCCCAGCATTTT
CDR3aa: CASSVTGNGNQPQHF

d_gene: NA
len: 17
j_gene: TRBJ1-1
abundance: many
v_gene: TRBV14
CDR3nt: TGTGCCAGCAGCCAAGAATTCCATGGACAGATCAACACTGAAGCTTTCTTT
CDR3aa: CASSQEFHGQINTEAFF

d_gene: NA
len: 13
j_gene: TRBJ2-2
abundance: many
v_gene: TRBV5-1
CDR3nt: TGCGCCAGCAGCTCCCTTACGACCGGGGAGCTGTTTTTT
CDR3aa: CASSSLTTGELFF

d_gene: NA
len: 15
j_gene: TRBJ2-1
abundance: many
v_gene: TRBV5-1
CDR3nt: TGCGCCAGCAGCCAGGAGGGAAACTCCTACAATGAGCAGTTCTTC
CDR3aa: CASSQEGNSYNEQFF

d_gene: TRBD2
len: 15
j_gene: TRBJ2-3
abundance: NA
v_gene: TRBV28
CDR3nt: TGTGCCAGCAGGGAACTAGCGGAGAGCACAGATACGCAGTATTTT
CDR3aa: CASRELAESTDTQYF

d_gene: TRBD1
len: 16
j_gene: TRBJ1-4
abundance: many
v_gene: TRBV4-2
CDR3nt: TGTGCCAGCAGCCCAGGGTTCTCGGGACAGGCTGAAAAACTGTTTTTT
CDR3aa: CASSPGFSGQAEKLFF

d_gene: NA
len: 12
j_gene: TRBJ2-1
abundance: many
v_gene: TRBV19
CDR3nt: TGTGCCAGTAGTGCACAGGGTACACGGCAGTTCTTC
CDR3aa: CASSAQGTRQFF

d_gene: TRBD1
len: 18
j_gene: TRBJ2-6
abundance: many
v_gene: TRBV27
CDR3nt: TGTGCCAGCAGTACCACCGGGACAGGTTTCTCTGGGGCCAACGTCCTGACTTTC
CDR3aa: CASSTTGTGFSGANVLTF

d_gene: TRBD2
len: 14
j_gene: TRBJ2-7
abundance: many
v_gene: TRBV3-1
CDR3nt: TGTGCCAGCAGCCAAGGGGCTAGCGGGGGAGAAACCTACTTC
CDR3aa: CASSQGASGGETYF

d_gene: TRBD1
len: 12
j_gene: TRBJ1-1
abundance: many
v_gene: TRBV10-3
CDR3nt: TGTGCCATCAACAGGGGACAGGGGGAAGCTTTCTTT
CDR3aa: CAINRGQGEAFF

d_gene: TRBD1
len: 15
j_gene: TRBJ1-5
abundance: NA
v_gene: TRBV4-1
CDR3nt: TGCGCCAGCAGCCAAGATCCGGGAGGGGGCCAGCCCCAGCATTTT
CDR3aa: CASSQDPGGGQPQHF

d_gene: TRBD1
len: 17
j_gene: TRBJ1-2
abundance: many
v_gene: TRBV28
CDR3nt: TGTGCCAGCAGTTTAACCGGACAGGGCCTTAGGAACTATGGCTACACCTTC
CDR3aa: CASSLTGQGLRNYGYTF

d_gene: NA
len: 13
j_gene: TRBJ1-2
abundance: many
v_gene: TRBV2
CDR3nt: TGTGCCAGCACCGGCCAGGAGGACTATGGCTACACCTTC
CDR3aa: CASTGQEDYGYTF

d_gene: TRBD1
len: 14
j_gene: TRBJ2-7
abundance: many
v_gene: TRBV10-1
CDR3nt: TGCGCCAGCAGTGAAGGGACAGGTACATACGAGCAGTACTTC
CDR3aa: CASSEGTGTYEQYF

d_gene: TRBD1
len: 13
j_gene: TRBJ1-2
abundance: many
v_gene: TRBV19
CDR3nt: TGTGCCAGTCAAGCCCTGGGAAAAGGGACAGCCTCATTC
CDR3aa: CASQALGKGTASF

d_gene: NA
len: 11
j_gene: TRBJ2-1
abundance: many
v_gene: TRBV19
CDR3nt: TGTGCCAGTAGTATTCTAAGTGAGCAGTTCTTC
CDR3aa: CASSILSEQFF

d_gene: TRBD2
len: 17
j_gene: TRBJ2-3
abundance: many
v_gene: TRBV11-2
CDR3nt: TGTGCCAGCAGCTTAGGTCGGCAGCGGGGGGAGGTAGATACGCAGTATTTT
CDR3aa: CASSLGRQRGEVDTQYF

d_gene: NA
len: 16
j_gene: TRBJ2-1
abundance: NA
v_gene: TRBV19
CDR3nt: TGTGCCTGTAGTCGTCCGGGGTCGAGCTCCTACAATGAGCAGTTCTTC
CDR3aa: CACSRPGSSSYNEQFF

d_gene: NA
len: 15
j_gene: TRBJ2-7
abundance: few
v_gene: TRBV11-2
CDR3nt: TGTGCCAGCAGCTTAGAGGGGGGACGTCGAGGTGAGCAGTACTTC
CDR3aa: CASSLEGGRRGEQYF

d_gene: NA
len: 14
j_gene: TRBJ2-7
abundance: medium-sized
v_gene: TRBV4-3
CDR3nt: TGCGCCAGCAGCCAAACCGTGTTGGGTTACGAGCAGTACTTC
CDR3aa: CASSQTVLGYEQYF

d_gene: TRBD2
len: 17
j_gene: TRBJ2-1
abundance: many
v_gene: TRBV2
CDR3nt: TGTGCCAGCAGCCCACGGACGGGGACTAGCTCCTACAATGAGCAGTTCTTC
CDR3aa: CASSPRTGTSSYNEQFF

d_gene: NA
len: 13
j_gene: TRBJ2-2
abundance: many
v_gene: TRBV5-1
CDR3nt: TGTGCCAGCAGCTTGAGGGACACCGGGGAGCTGTTTTTT
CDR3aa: CASSLRDTGELFF

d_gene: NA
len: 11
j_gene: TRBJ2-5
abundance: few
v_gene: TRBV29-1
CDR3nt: TGCAGCGTTGATACACAAGAGACCCAGTACTTC
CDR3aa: CSVDTQETQYF

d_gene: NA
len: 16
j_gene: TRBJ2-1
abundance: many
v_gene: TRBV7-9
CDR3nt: TGTGCCAGCAGCCCCCGTAGATCAGACTCCTACAATGAGCAGTTCTTC
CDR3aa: CASSPRRSDSYNEQFF

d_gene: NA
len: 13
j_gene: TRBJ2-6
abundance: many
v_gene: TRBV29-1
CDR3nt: TGCAGCACCAAGGCCCCTGGGGCCAACGTCCTGACTTTC
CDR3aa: CSTKAPGANVLTF

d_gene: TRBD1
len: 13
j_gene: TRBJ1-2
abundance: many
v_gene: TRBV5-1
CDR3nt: TGTGCCAGCAGCGGGACAGGGAGGGGAGGCTACACCTTC
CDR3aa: CASSGTGRGGYTF

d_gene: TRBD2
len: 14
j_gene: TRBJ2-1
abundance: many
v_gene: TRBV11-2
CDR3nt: TGTGCCAGCAGCGCAGCGGGAACCCACAATGAGCAGTTCTTC
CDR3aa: CASSAAGTHNEQFF

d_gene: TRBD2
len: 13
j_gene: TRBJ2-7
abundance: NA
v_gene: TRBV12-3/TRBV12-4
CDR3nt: TGTGCCAGCAGTTTAAGTCGAGCGGGAGAGCAGTACTTC
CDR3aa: CASSLSRAGEQYF

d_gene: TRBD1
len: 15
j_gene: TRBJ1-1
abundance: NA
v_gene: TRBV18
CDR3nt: TGTGCCAGCTCACCTCGACAGGGTGGCGAGACTGAAGCTTTCTTT
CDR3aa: CASSPRQGGETEAFF

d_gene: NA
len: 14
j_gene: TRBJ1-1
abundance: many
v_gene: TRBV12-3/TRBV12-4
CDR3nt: TGTGCCAGCAGTTTAGGTGGGGCTTGGGCTGAAGCTTTCTTT
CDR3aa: CASSLGGAWAEAFF

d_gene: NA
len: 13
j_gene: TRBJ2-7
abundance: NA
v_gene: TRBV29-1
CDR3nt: TGCAGCGTTGTAATCGGGATGGGCGGCGAGCAGTACTTC
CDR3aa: CSVVIGMGGEQYF

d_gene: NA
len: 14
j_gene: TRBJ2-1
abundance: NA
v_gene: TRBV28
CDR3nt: TGTGCCAGCACTAGGGGACAAGGGTACAATGAGCAGTTCTTC
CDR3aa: CASTRGQGYNEQFF

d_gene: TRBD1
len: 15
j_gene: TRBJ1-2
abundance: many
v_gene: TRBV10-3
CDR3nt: TGTGCCACCAATCAAGCCAGGGGGTCCTCCTATGGCTACACCTTC
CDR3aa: CATNQARGSSYGYTF

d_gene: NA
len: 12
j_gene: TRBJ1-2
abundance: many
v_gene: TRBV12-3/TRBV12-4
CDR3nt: TGTGCCAGCAGTCAAAGACAGGATGGCTACACCTTC
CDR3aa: CASSQRQDGYTF

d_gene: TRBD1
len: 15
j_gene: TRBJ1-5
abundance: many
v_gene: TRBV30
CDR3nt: TGTGCCTGGAGTGTACGGGACAGATTCAATCAGCCCCAGCATTTT
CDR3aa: CAWSVRDRFNQPQHF

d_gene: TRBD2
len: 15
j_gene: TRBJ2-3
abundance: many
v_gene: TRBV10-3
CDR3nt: TGTGCCACAATAAATCAGCGGGGGGCAGCAGATACGCAGTATTTT
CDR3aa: CATINQRGAADTQYF

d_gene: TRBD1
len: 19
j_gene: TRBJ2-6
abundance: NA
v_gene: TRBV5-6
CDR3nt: TGTGCCAGCAGCTCGTTCCGGGACAGGGGACCAACTGGGGCCAACGTCCTGACTTTC
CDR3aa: CASSSFRDRGPTGANVLTF

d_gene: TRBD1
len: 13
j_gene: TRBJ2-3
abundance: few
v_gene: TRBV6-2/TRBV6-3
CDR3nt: TGTGCACACCGGGACAGGGGCGAGGATACGCAGTATTTT
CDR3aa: CAHRDRGEDTQYF

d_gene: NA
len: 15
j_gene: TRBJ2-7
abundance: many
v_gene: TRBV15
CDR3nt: TGTGCCACCAGCAGAGGGGACATTAGCTCCTACGAGCAGTACTTC
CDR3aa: CATSRGDISSYEQYF

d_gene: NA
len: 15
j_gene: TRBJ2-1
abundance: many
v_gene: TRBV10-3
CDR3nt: TGTGCCATCAGTGTCGAGTCAGGGGTAAGGCATGAGCAGTTCTTC
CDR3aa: CAISVESGVRHEQFF

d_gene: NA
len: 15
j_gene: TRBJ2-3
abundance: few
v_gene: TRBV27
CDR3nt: TGTGCCAGCAGCAACGACAGAGGTAGTACAGATACGCAGTATTTT
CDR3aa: CASSNDRGSTDTQYF

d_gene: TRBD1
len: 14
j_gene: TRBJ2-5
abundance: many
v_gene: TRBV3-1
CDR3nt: TGTGCCAGCAGCCTAGACAGGGGAGGAGAGACCCAGTACTTC
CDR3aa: CASSLDRGGETQYF

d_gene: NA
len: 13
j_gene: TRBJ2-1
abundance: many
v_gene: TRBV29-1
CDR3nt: TGCAGCGTTGAGCCGGGGGGCGACAATGAGCAGTTCTTC
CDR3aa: CSVEPGGDNEQFF

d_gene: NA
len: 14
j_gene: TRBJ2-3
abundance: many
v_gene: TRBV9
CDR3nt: TGTGCCAGCAGCGTAAGGACCTTCACAGATACGCAGTATTTT
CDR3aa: CASSVRTFTDTQYF

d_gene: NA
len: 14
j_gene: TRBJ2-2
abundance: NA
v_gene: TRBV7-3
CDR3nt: TGTGCCAGCAGCTTAGCAGGACCCACCGGGGAGCTGTTTTTT
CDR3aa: CASSLAGPTGELFF

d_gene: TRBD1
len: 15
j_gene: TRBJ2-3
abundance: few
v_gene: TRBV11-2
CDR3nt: TGTGCCAGCAGCCCACAGGGGTCCCCTATGGATACGCAGTATTTT
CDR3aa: CASSPQGSPMDTQYF

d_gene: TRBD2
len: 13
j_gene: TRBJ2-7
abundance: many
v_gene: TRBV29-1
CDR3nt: TGCAGCGTTGCGACTAGCGGCGCCTACGAGCAGTACTTC
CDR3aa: CSVATSGAYEQYF

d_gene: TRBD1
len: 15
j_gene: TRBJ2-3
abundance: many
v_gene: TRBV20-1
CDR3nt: TGCAGTGCTACCCCGGGACAGGGATCCACAGATACGCAGTATTTT
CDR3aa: CSATPGQGSTDTQYF

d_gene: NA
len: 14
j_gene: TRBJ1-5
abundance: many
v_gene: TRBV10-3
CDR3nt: TGTGCCATCAGTGCTCAGGGCCCCAATCAGCCCCAGCATTTT
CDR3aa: CAISAQGPNQPQHF

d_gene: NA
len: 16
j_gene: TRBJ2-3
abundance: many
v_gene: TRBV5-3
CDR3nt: TGCGCCAGCAGCACTACCCGGGGGGCTGGCACAGATACGCAGTATTTT
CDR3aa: CASSTTRGAGTDTQYF